This passage covers 28 T cell receptor beta chains from one sample sequenced in a study of T cell responses to AZD1222 COVID-19 vaccine. TCRdb keeps only in-frame clones here, not all; method: immunoSEQ multiplex PCR. The sample contains approximately 89,000 clones, about 89% of which appear only once. The sequenced sample was peripheral blood, obtained 28 days after the second AZD1222 dose. These receptor sequences come from an adult who received the AZD1222 COVID-19 vaccine.

This clone came up once. The V and J genes are TRBV7-9 and TRBJ2-7; D is uncertain. Germline CDR1 reads SEHNR; CDR2 reads FQNEAQ (reference sequence). The CDR3 extends over 13 amino acids. The V end was cut by 3 bases, the J end by 7 bases, with 13 bases between. The CDR3: CASSFMGLGEQYF. The CDR3 coding sequence is TGTGCCAGCAGCTTTATGGGTTTAGGAGAGCAGTACTTC.

The rearrangement links TRBV7-3 to TRBJ2-1; TRBD2 matches 7 bases. Per the germline V gene, CDR1 is SGHTA and CDR2 is FQGTGA. With V trimmed by 3 bases and J by 0 bases, 2 bases remained unmatched. The CDR3 has 15 residues. CDR3 residues: CASSFSGTSYNEQFF. The CDR3 DNA follows: TGTGCCAGCAGCTTCAGCGGGACCTCCTACAATGAGCAGTTCTTC.

The chain links TRBV5-1 to TRBJ2-7, with a tentative D call TRBD2 (6 bases). Trimming took off 4 bases at V and 3 bases at J, with 17 bases between the two ends. This CDR3 spans 15 amino acids. Germline V gene sequence: CDR1 SGHRS, CDR2 YFSETQ. CDR3 sequence reads: CASSLGPAGIYEQYF. CDR3 sequence (DNA): TGCGCCAGCAGCCTGGGACCGGCGGGAATCTACGAGCAGTACTTC.

The V call is TRBV5-1, the J call TRBJ1-2; a possible D gene is TRBD1 (6 bases). V dropped 4 bases and J dropped 3 bases, with 16 bases sitting between them. The V gene's germline CDR1 is SGHRS and CDR2 YFSETQ. The CDR3 is 15 residues long. The CDR3 is CASSRGTQGDYGYTF. CDR3 bases: TGCGCCAGCAGCCGCGGGACACAAGGGGACTATGGCTACACCTTC.

The gene calls are TRBV24-1 and TRBJ2-1; weak D call: TRBD2 (6 bases). The V end was cut by 4 bases, the J end by 3 bases, with 12 bases between. There are 15 residues in the CDR3. Germline V gene data show CDR1 as KGHDR and CDR2 as SFDVKD. The CDR3 sequence: CATSDASADYNEQFF. The CDR3 DNA sequence: TGTGCCACCAGTGACGCTAGCGCCGACTACAATGAGCAGTTCTTC.

The chain joins TRBV29-1 to TRBJ2-2; TRBD1 matches 12 bases. V shed 8 bases and J 7 bases; nucleotides not matched to a gene: 8. The germline CDR1 and CDR2 sequences are SQVTM and ANQGSEA. The CDR3 has 14 amino acids. Written as DNA, the CDR3 is TGCAGCTCTCGGGACAGGGGGCGCGGCGGGGAGCTGTTTTTT. This codes for CSSRDRGRGGELFF.

The chain recombines TRBV9 with TRBJ1-2, with unresolved D. The CDR3 totals 15 residues. Germline values: CDR1 SGDLS, CDR2 YYNGEE. The V end lost 0 bases, the J end lost 5 bases, and 14 bases lay between the germline ends. The CDR3 bases are TGTGCCAGCAGCGTAGCTCTGGAGAGCACGTATGGCTACACCTTC. Translating it yields CASSVALESTYGYTF.

J is TRBJ2-7 and V is TRBV6-5; 10 bases line up with TRBD2. The V segment lost 6 bases and the J segment 2 bases; nucleotides outside the gene matches: 4. CDR1 and CDR2 from the germline V gene are MNHEY and SVGAGI. The CDR3 has 14 amino acids. This chain's CDR3 is CASRSAGGTYEQYF. CDR3 bases: TGTGCCAGCAGATCAGCGGGGGGGACCTACGAGCAGTACTTC.

The V gene is TRBV18, the J gene TRBJ1-2; D perhaps matches TRBD1 (5 bases). The CDR3 length is 17 residues. V was trimmed by 4 bases and J by 4 bases, leaving 22 bases between them. The germline CDR1 and CDR2 sequences are KGHSH and LQKENI. The CDR3 reads CASSRRQGVQGSYGYTF. The CDR3 DNA sequence: TGTGCCAGCTCACGCCGTCAAGGTGTGCAGGGAAGCTATGGCTACACCTTC.

The chain combines TRBV19 with TRBJ1-5; weak D call: TRBD1 (6 bases). The germline V and J ends were trimmed by 5 bases and 0 bases, with 14 bases remaining between them. Germline CDR1 reads LNHDA; CDR2 reads SQIVND (reference sequence). The CDR3 spans 16 residues. This chain's CDR3 is CASSLRQALSNQPQHF. In DNA form, the CDR3 reads TGTGCCAGTAGTCTAAGACAGGCCCTTAGCAATCAGCCCCAGCATTTT.

This clone has more than one count but fewer than ten. This chain joins TRBV7-3 and TRBJ2-2; D is unresolved. The germline CDR1 and CDR2 sequences are SGHTA and FQGTGA. The CDR3 spans 14 residues. Trimming removed 2 bases from V and 0 bases from J, with 4 bases in between. Here the CDR3 DNA reads TGTGCCAGCAGCTTATCCCCGAACACCGGGGAGCTGTTTTTT. Residues: CASSLSPNTGELFF. Drawing the rest from reference TRBV7-3 and TRBJ2-2, the complete variable domain is GAGVSQTPSNKVTEKGKYVELRCDPISGHTALYWYRQSLGQGPEFLIYFQGTGAADDSGLPNDRFFAVRPEGSVSTLKIQRTERGDSAVYLCASSLSPNTGELFFGEGSRLTVL.

The chain has TRBV21-1 and TRBJ1-5. TRBV21-1 is labeled a pseudogene. The CDR3 runs 19 residues. CDR3 coding DNA: TGTGCCAGCAGCAAATTCATGGGCAGCTCGAACGGCCGGGATCAGCCCCAGCATTTT. Translation gives CASSKFMGSSNGRDQPQHF.

The rearrangement uses TRBV18 and TRBJ2-7, with a tentative D call TRBD2 (6 bases). Per germline, CDR1 KGHSH and CDR2 LQKENI. The V end was cut by 1 base, the J end by 1 base, with 8 bases between. The CDR3 totals 14 residues. CDR3: CASSPHRGSYEQYF. The CDR3, as DNA: TGTGCCAGCTCACCACATCGGGGGTCCTACGAGCAGTACTTC.

The chain uses TRBV5-6 and TRBJ1-6; unclear D gene. The CDR3 has 16 residues. In germline, CDR1 is SGHDT, CDR2 YYEEEE. V lost 0 bases and J 11 bases, leaving 18 bases between the germline ends. This chain's CDR3 is CASSLEVGRAATPLHF. The CDR3 nucleotides read TGTGCCAGCAGCTTGGAGGTTGGTCGTGCCGCAACACCCCTCCACTTT.

The chain uses TRBV30 and TRBJ1-6, with 7 bases matching TRBD1. The germline V gene encodes CDR1 GTSNPN and CDR2 SVGIG (reference sequence). There are 13 residues in the CDR3. J gave up 11 bases and V 5 bases, and 9 bases lay outside the gene matches. The CDR3 region is CAWWLAGGTPLHF. The CDR3 coding sequence is TGTGCCTGGTGGCTGGCAGGGGGAACACCCCTCCACTTT.

This clone was seen only a few times. V and J are TRBV19 and TRBJ1-3, with D perhaps TRBD1 (5 bases). CDR1 is LNHDA and CDR2 is SQIVND in the germline V gene (reference sequence). Trimming took off 3 bases at V and 0 bases at J, with 15 bases between the two ends. The CDR3 is made up of 17 amino acids. CDR3 protein: CASSIGAGVASGNTIYF. The DNA for the CDR3 is TGTGCCAGTAGTATTGGGGCCGGGGTGGCCTCTGGAAACACCATATATTTT.

This chain connects TRBV15 to TRBJ2-3; unclear D gene. Germline lookup yields CDR1 LNHNV and CDR2 YYDKDF (reference sequence). The V end lost 5 bases, the J end lost 0 bases, and 12 bases lay between the germline ends. This CDR3 contains 15 residues. The CDR3 here is CATSYWYGSTDTQYF. In DNA, the CDR3 is TGTGCCACCAGCTACTGGTACGGTAGCACAGATACGCAGTATTTT.

This chain links TRBV2 with TRBJ2-7; 10 bases are a match to TRBD2. The CDR3 is 17 amino acids. CDR1 and CDR2 (germline): SNHLY, FYNNEI. Trimming took 2 bases from V and 3 from J; bases not matched to a gene: 10. CDR3 coding DNA: TGTGCCAGCAGTGAAATGTTAGGGCTAGCGGGGGACTACGAGCAGTACTTC. It encodes CASSEMLGLAGDYEQYF.

This clone was picked up one time. The chain has TRBV6-5 and TRBJ1-1; TRBD1 agrees at 7 bases. There are 15 residues in the CDR3. The junction had 11 bases not matched to a gene; V was cut back by 6 bases and J by 4 bases. Germline CDR1 and CDR2: MNHEY and SVGAGI. In DNA form, the CDR3 reads TGTGCCAGCAGAGACAGGGTGACGGGGAGCACTGAAGCTTTCTTT. It yields the protein CASRDRVTGSTEAFF.

The V and J genes are TRBV2 and TRBJ1-3, with D possibly being TRBD1 (5 bases). The CDR3 contains 17 residues. Germline-derived CDR1 and CDR2 are SNHLY and FYNNEI. Trimming cost V 7 bases and J 1 base, with 20 bases left between them. The DNA of the CDR3 is TGTGCCAGCAAAGCCCCCCAAGGGGAAGGATCTGGAAACACCATATATTTT. It is translated as CASKAPQGEGSGNTIYF.

The V call is TRBV5-1, the J call TRBJ2-7, with D uncertain. Trimming shortened V by 2 bases and J by 4 bases, and 10 bases separated the two germline ends. This CDR3 region has 13 residues. In germline, CDR1 is SGHRS, CDR2 YFSETQ. The CDR3 DNA follows: TGCGCCAGCAGCTTTGAAGGGAAGTACGAGCAGTACTTC. Translated: CASSFEGKYEQYF.

The chain is built from TRBV18 and TRBJ1-3, with 9 nucleotides matching TRBD1. The CDR3 covers 15 residues. J lost 1 base, V lost 4 bases, and 2 bases had no gene match. Germline V gives CDR1 KGHSH, CDR2 LQKENI. The CDR3 region is CASSQGQGSGNTIYF. DNA of the CDR3: TGTGCCAGCTCACAGGGACAGGGTTCTGGAAACACCATATATTTT. Full variable domain (outside the CDR3, taken from reference TRBV18 and TRBJ1-3): NAGVMQNPRHLVRRRGQEARLRCSPMKGHSHVYWYRQLPEEGLKFMVYLQKENIIDESGMPKERFSAEFPKEGPSILRIQQVVRGDSAAYFCASSQGQGSGNTIYFGEGSWLTVV.

The chain recombines TRBV30 with TRBJ2-1; no clear D. This CDR3 has 13 amino acids. Trimming stripped 3 bases from V and 5 bases from J, with 11 bases between. Germline-derived CDR1 and CDR2 are GTSNPN and SVGIG (reference sequence). The CDR3 is CAWSPNADNEQFF. The CDR3 DNA follows: TGTGCCTGGAGCCCCAATGCCGACAATGAGCAGTTCTTC.

This chain uses TRBV20-1 with TRBJ1-2, with TRBD1 matching 10 bases. Germline V CDR1 and CDR2: DFQATT, SNEGSKA (reference sequence). V gave up 3 bases and J gave up 7 bases; unmatched junction bases: 5. The length of the CDR3 is 13 residues. CDR3 nucleotides: TGCAGTGCTAGTACCGGGACAGGGGTTGGCTACACCTTC. Encoded protein: CSASTGTGVGYTF.

The CDR3 DNA is TGCAGCGTTGAGGGGGACAAGGAAGATACGCAGTATTTT. Translated: CSVEGDKEDTQYF. The chain joins TRBV29-1 to TRBJ2-3; the D gene is possibly TRBD1 (6 bases). The CDR3 contains 13 residues. V dropped 3 bases and J dropped 5 bases, with 12 bases sitting between them. Germline V gene sequence: CDR1 SQVTM, CDR2 ANQGSEA.

This clone was observed a handful of times. V and J are TRBV18 and TRBJ2-3; 9 bases are shared with TRBD2. This CDR3 spans 15 amino acids. V trimming: 2 bases; J trimming: 3 bases; junction bases outside the gene matches: 3. Germline V CDR1 and CDR2: KGHSH, LQKENI. Here the CDR3 DNA reads TGTGCCAGCTCACCATTGACTAGCGGTACAGATACGCAGTATTTT. It encodes CASSPLTSGTDTQYF.

The chain is built from TRBV4-2 and TRBJ1-6; 8 nucleotides agree with TRBD1. The CDR3 is 15 residues long. Germline V gene data show CDR1 as LGHNA and CDR2 as YNFKEQ. The V and J ends lost 4 bases and 7 bases, in that order; junction bases with no gene match: 6. This CDR3 reads CASSPNRDRNSPLHF. In nucleotides, the CDR3 is TGTGCCAGCAGCCCAAACCGGGACAGGAATTCACCCCTCCACTTT.

The CDR3 sequence: CSVRDRGYEQYF. The CDR3 coding sequence is TGCAGCGTCCGGGACAGGGGCTACGAGCAGTACTTC. The rearrangement uses TRBV29-1 and TRBJ2-7, with 10 bases that match TRBD1. The CDR3 has 12 residues. V dropped 6 bases and J dropped 3; count of bases not matched to a gene: 2. The germline V gene encodes CDR1 SQVTM and CDR2 ANQGSEA.